One and the same sample provided the 27 T cell receptor beta chains below, sequenced in a study of T cell repertoires in cytomegalovirus infection (dated by TCRdb to about 2019). Explained via the paper, the treatment or condition label denotes: in vitro stimulation with specific CMV peptide epitopes to enrich CMV-specific T cells. For sequencing, an Illumina HiSeq 1500 was employed. The raw public data were reprocessed by TCRdb itself: fastp quality trimming at Q25, MiXCR clonotype calling, in-frame beta chains only. CDR3 protein sequences are deduplicated, and each keeps its most common genes and DNA. The sample table holds some 200,000 distinct CDR3 sequences, of which about 40% were seen once. The ten largest clonotypes hold more than 50% of the sample. No antigens are known for them. The sequencing used CD8+ T cells from cultured PBMCs, collected from culture after CMV antigen stimulation. The receptor set was obtained from a human donor in good health (CMV status not recorded). Some clones in this sample may be carry-over from other donors' samples.

The rearrangement joins TRBV28 to TRBJ2-7; no definite D call. The CDR3 length is 17 residues. The ends were cut back, 6 bases at V and 0 bases at J, with 21 bases in the middle. Looked up from germline, CDR1 is MDHEN and CDR2 is SYDVKM. The CDR3: CASSRGPGRTSSYEQYF. The CDR3 nucleotides are TGTGCCAGCAGCCGCGGTCCAGGACGCACAAGCTCCTACGAGCAGTACTTC.

The chain recombines TRBV20-1 with TRBJ2-5; D is undetermined. The length of the CDR3 is 14 residues. V dropped 6 bases and J dropped 2 bases, with 16 bases sitting between them. Germline-derived CDR1 and CDR2 are DFQATT and SNEGSKA (reference sequence). This CDR3 is CSAVNRARQETQYF. CDR3 coding DNA: TGCAGTGCCGTCAACCGGGCCCGTCAAGAGACCCAGTACTTC.

This clonotype was seen a handful of times. The CDR3 nucleotides are TGTGCCAGCAGCTCAGGACAGGAGGATGAGCAGTTCTTC. Residues: CASSSGQEDEQFF. The chain combines TRBV7-3 with TRBJ2-1, with TRBD1 matching over 7 bases. CDR1 is SGHTA and CDR2 is FQGTGA in the germline V gene. J was trimmed by 8 bases and V by 4 bases; bases with no gene match: 5. CDR3 size: 13 residues.

This chain uses TRBV19 with TRBJ1-5; D is undetermined. Trimming left V 2 bases short and J 2 bases short, with 13 bases between. Germline CDR1 is LNHDA and CDR2 is SQIVND (reference sequence). CDR3 length: 16 amino acids. The CDR3 DNA reads as TGTGCCAGTAGTATATCCAGAAGGAGTCGCAATCAGCCCCAGCATTTT. Translation: CASSISRRSRNQPQHF.

This clonotype came up many times. The J gene is TRBJ2-2, the V gene TRBV7-8; maybe TRBD2 (5 bases). The CDR3 is 17 amino acids. Trimming shortened V by 5 bases and J by 4 bases, and 20 bases separated the two germline ends. Germline V gene lookup returns CDR1 SGHVS and CDR2 FQNEAQ. CDR3 DNA: TGTGCCAGCAGCCCTGGGATCTTTCACGAGGGCACCGGGGAGCTGTTTTTT. This translates into CASSPGIFHEGTGELFF.

The chain uses TRBV19 and TRBJ2-3, with D unclear. This CDR3 has 19 residues. Germline V lookup: CDR1 LNHDA, CDR2 SQIVND (reference sequence). V was trimmed by 1 base and J by 8 bases, leaving 28 bases between them. The CDR3, as DNA: TGTGCCAGTAGTATAGCTTGGGTCGGATTTGCGGCCCAGATGCCTACGCAGTATTTT. This translates into CASSIAWVGFAAQMPTQYF. The full variable domain, in which reference TRBV19 and TRBJ2-3 provide the parts outside the CDR3, is DGGITQSPKYLFRKEGQNVTLSCEQNLNHDAMYWYRQDPGQGLRLIYYSQIVNDFQKGDIAEGYSVSREKKESFPLTVTSAQKNPTAFYLCASSIAWVGFAAQMPTQYFGPGTRLTVL.

This clonotype was detected many times. V and J are TRBV7-4 and TRBJ1-1, with a weak D call TRBD1 (5 bases). CDR1 is SGHVT and CDR2 is SQSDAQ in the germline V gene. This CDR3 spans 14 amino acids. V lost 7 bases to trimming and J lost 0 bases, with 12 bases between them. The CDR3 sequence: CASTPRGVNTEAFF. In DNA, the CDR3 is TGTGCCAGCACCCCAAGGGGCGTGAACACTGAAGCTTTCTTT.

This clonotype showed up just a few times. The chain links TRBV29-1 to TRBJ1-2; D gene uncertain. The V gene lost 3 bases and the J gene lost 8 bases, with 13 bases spanning the gap. From germline, CDR1 is SQVTM and CDR2 ANQGSEA. The CDR3 is made up of 12 amino acids. CDR3 loop: CSVEGSGWGYTF. The CDR3 DNA reads as TGCAGCGTTGAGGGTTCTGGCTGGGGCTACACCTTC.

The V gene is TRBV7-3, the J gene TRBJ2-7; D ambiguous. Between the trimmed V and J ends, which lost 2 bases and 7 bases, there was a span of 15 bases. The CDR3 is made up of 14 amino acids. Germline-derived CDR1 and CDR2 are SGHTA and FQGTGA. In DNA, the CDR3 is TGTGCCAGCAGCTTAGGCCTGGGAACGGAAGAGCAGTACTTC. Translation gives CASSLGLGTEEQYF.

This clonotype has just a few counts. This chain connects TRBV15 to TRBJ2-3; 8 nucleotides align to TRBD1. V was pared by 3 bases and J by 2 bases, with 7 bases of the junction left unmatched. Looked up from germline, CDR1 is LNHNV and CDR2 is YYDKDF (reference sequence). This CDR3 has 16 residues. This CDR3 is CATSRSDREYTDTQYF. The DNA of the CDR3 is TGTGCCACCAGCAGGTCGGACAGGGAATACACAGATACGCAGTATTTT. The whole variable domain, filled in from reference TRBV15 and TRBJ2-3, reads DAMVIQNPRYQVTQFGKPVTLSCSQTLNHNVMYWYQQKSSQAPKLLFHYYDKDFNNEADTPDNFQSRRPNTSFCFLDIRSPGLGDTAMYLCATSRSDREYTDTQYFGPGTRLTVL.

This clonotype was seen a handful of times. The chain carries TRBV12-3 or TRBV12-4 and TRBJ2-3, with a possible D match to TRBD1 (6 bases). With 5 bases removed from V and 3 bases from J, the gap between germline ends came to 18 bases. This CDR3 has 16 amino acids. In nucleotides, the CDR3 is TGTGCCAGCAGTCCCTGGGGGCAGGGGCGGACAGATACGCAGTATTTT. It codes for CASSPWGQGRTDTQYF.

The chain recombines TRBV7-9 with TRBJ1-1; weak D call: TRBD1 (6 bases). Trimming stripped 5 bases from V and 0 bases from J, with 19 bases between. The CDR3 totals 17 residues. Per the germline V gene, CDR1 is SEHNR and CDR2 is FQNEAQ (reference sequence). The CDR3, as DNA: TGTGCCAGCAGCGAAGGCCACAGGGTCGTTATGAACACTGAAGCTTTCTTT. Residues: CASSEGHRVVMNTEAFF. Full variable domain (outside the CDR3, taken from reference TRBV7-9 and TRBJ1-1): DTGVSQNPRHKITKRGQNVTFRCDPISEHNRLYWYRQTLGQGPEFLTYFQNEAQLEKSRLLSDRFSAERPKGSFSTLEIQRTEQGDSAMYLCASSEGHRVVMNTEAFFGQGTRLTVV.

This clonotype was counted a few times. The genes are TRBV12-3 or TRBV12-4 and TRBJ2-2; D may be TRBD1 (5 bases). The CDR3 consists of 14 residues. V dropped 0 bases and J dropped 6 bases, with 8 bases sitting between them. CDR3 in DNA: TGTGCCAGCAGTTTAGCTGTAGGGGCCGGGGAGCTGTTTTTT. Encoded protein: CASSLAVGAGELFF.

The chain has TRBV20-1 and TRBJ2-1, with 9 nucleotides matching TRBD2. Germline V CDR1 and CDR2: DFQATT, SNEGSKA (reference sequence). The CDR3 length is 14 residues. Germline trimming cut 6 bases from V and 6 bases from J; bases unmatched to any gene: 9. CDR3 in amino acids: CSAQGLAVINEQFF. CDR3 bases: TGCAGTGCCCAGGGACTAGCAGTAATCAATGAGCAGTTCTTC.

The CDR3 region is CASSHDTADYGYTF. The CDR3 coding sequence is TGCGCCAGCAGCCACGATACCGCCGACTATGGCTACACCTTC. The V and J genes are TRBV4-1 and TRBJ1-2; D call uncertain. The V gene lost 3 bases and the J gene lost 3 bases, with 11 bases spanning the gap. This CDR3 contains 14 residues. Germline CDR1 is MGHRA and CDR2 is YSYEKL.

This clonotype appeared a single time. V and J are TRBV2 and TRBJ1-2; no firm D call. Germline CDR1 SNHLY, CDR2 FYNNEI. The CDR3 length is 12 residues. Trimming pared 6 bases from V and 4 bases from J, leaving 9 bases between. CDR3 nucleotides: TGTGCCAGCAGGGACGGACGCTATGGCTACACCTTC. Amino acid sequence: CASRDGRYGYTF.

This clonotype was observed a few times. This chain links TRBV12-3 or TRBV12-4 with TRBJ1-2; D remains unclear. The CDR3 length is 12 residues. Trimming removed 4 bases from V and 8 bases from J, with 11 bases in between. CDR3 amino acids: CASSSLLTGYTF. CDR3 in DNA: TGTGCCAGCAGTTCCCTCCTGACGGGCTACACCTTC.

This clonotype has a handful of counts. J is TRBJ2-1 and V is TRBV7-3; 10 nucleotides line up with TRBD2. Trimming took 6 bases from V and 12 from J; bases not matched to a gene: 14. Germline assignment: CDR1 SGHTA and CDR2 FQGTGA. The CDR3 totals 15 residues. CDR3 nucleotides: TGTGCCAGCAGTCTAGCGGGAGCAAGACGAGAGGGGCAGTTCTTC. Its translation is CASSLAGARREGQFF.

This chain links TRBV28 with TRBJ2-3, with 10 positions matching TRBD2. The CDR3 is 17 amino acids. V was clipped by 5 bases and J by 4 bases; unmatched bases: 12. Per the germline V gene, CDR1 is MDHEN and CDR2 is SYDVKM. The CDR3 region has the DNA TGTGCCAGCAGTCCACATTCCGGGACTAGCGAATCAGATACGCAGTATTTT. This encodes CASSPHSGTSESDTQYF.

This clonotype was seen ten or more times. V usage is TRBV9 and J usage is TRBJ1-2; TRBD1 matches at 9 bases. This CDR3 contains 14 residues. Germline V gene data show CDR1 as SGDLS and CDR2 as YYNGEE. Trimming removed 0 bases from V and 6 bases from J; junction bases left unmatched: 3. This CDR3 reads CASSVAGTGNGYTF. CDR3 coding DNA: TGTGCCAGCAGCGTAGCCGGGACAGGGAATGGCTACACCTTC.

V and J are TRBV6-6 and TRBJ1-1; 9 bases agree with TRBD1. Germline lookup yields CDR1 MNHNY and CDR2 SVGAGI (reference sequence). J lost 4 bases, V lost 7 bases, and 10 bases had no gene match. CDR3 length equals 15 residues. The CDR3 region is CASKAGTGSFTEAFF. DNA of the CDR3: TGTGCCAGCAAAGCCGGGACAGGGAGTTTCACTGAAGCTTTCTTT.

The chain carries TRBV12-3 or TRBV12-4 and TRBJ1-5; D is unresolved. This CDR3 comprises 14 residues. Deletions cut 3 bases from V and 4 bases from J, with 10 bases between. Written as DNA, the CDR3 is TGTGCCAGCAGTTTTAGAGGGCATAATCAGCCCCAGCATTTT. It codes for CASSFRGHNQPQHF.

This clonotype has only a few counts. The chain is built from TRBV11-2 and TRBJ1-6, with no clear D. Trimming took off 3 bases at V and 0 bases at J, with 12 bases between the two ends. This CDR3 is 17 amino acids long. The germline V gene encodes CDR1 SGHAT and CDR2 FQNNGV. CDR3 residues: CASSFVLGSSYNSPLHF. DNA of the CDR3: TGTGCCAGCAGCTTTGTACTCGGAAGCTCCTATAATTCACCCCTCCACTTT.

The CDR3 DNA follows: TGTGCCAGCAGTCTAGCGGGGGGACTCAATGAGCAGTTCTTC. Protein product: CASSLAGGLNEQFF. The chain links TRBV7-2 to TRBJ2-1; 11 nucleotides agree with TRBD2. Germline V gene lookup returns CDR1 SGHTA and CDR2 FQGNSA. The CDR3 sequence is 14 residues long. V shed 6 bases, J shed 6 bases, and the junction held 4 bases outside the gene matches.

This clonotype was detected only a few times. The genes are TRBV7-9 and TRBJ1-5; no definite D call. The germline V and J ends were trimmed by 3 bases and 1 base, with 13 bases remaining between them. Germline loops: CDR1 SEHNR, CDR2 FQNEAQ (reference sequence). The CDR3 runs 16 residues. Here the CDR3 DNA reads TGTGCCAGCAGCTTGACGGCAGGTGGGAGCAATCAGCCCCAGCATTTT. Protein: CASSLTAGGSNQPQHF.

This clonotype was recorded a few times. The chain combines TRBV29-1 with TRBJ1-1; 7 bases align to TRBD1. J was trimmed by 1 base and V by 5 bases; bases with no gene match: 1. CDR1 and CDR2 (germline): SQVTM, ANQGSEA. This CDR3 region has 12 residues. In DNA form, the CDR3 reads TGCAGCGTTTCAGGGGGGAACACTGAAGCTTTCTTT. It encodes CSVSGGNTEAFF.

This clonotype came up a few times. This sequence joins TRBV7-6 and TRBJ2-5; D unresolved. This CDR3 region has 14 residues. V lost 5 bases to trimming and J lost 5 bases, with 15 bases between them. Germline CDR1 reads SGHVS; CDR2 reads FNYEAQ. CDR3 in amino acids: CASSRPGRGETQYF. CDR3 in DNA: TGTGCCAGCAGCCGACCTGGCCGTGGGGAGACCCAGTACTTC.